Listed below are T cell receptor beta chains from one sample, sequenced in a study of resident and recirculating memory T cells in vitiligo. Using immunoSEQ multiplex PCR, the repertoire was profiled, and TCRdb retains in-frame clones only, with some absent. The profile shows 40,000 to 45,000 clones, approximately 91% of them singletons. Material: blood. The receptor set was obtained from a male donor with vitiligo. Both conserved end residues are part of each CDR3. The D gene is left open where the match is weak.

cdr3_aa	d_call	v_call
CAWSRGQGLNEQYF	TRBD1	TRBV30
CASSFGDFSDAFF	-	TRBV7-9
CASSGRDSSYEQYF	TRBD1	TRBV5-4
CASSYRGTDTQYF	-	TRBV5-1
CASSQGAVDRLYGGANVLTF	-	TRBV9
CASKHQGQGAYEQYF	TRBD1	TRBV7-2
CASSASGGTNEQYF	TRBD2	TRBV19
CASRMTQGASGYTF	TRBD1	TRBV27
CASSYWTGPVAGELFF	TRBD1	TRBV6-5
CASTLMESSGTEGYTF	-	TRBV7-2
CASSGQGSGTEAFF	TRBD1	TRBV5-1
CASSYFGGEAGEKLFF	-	TRBV6-6
CASREPGRENMNTEAFF	-	TRBV7-9
CASSLTAGRRQPQHF	-	TRBV27
CASSAYGGNGQPQHF	-	TRBV9
CASSFLNSPLHF	-	TRBV27
CATSREGGSGELFF	-	TRBV15
CASSMQIPTDTQYF	-	TRBV27
CASSCSSGLAVCDTQYF	TRBD2	TRBV13
CASSLFAGSYNEQFF	-	TRBV5-4
CASSQESRLSGYTF	-	TRBV7-9
CSVVGGAGVNYGYTF	-	TRBV29-1
CASSRTGRGEKLFF	-	TRBV5-5
CASRGTGFNSPLHF	TRBD1	TRBV6-1
CASSSGDRGTEAFF	TRBD1	TRBV7-3
CSVHILDEGDYEQYF	-	TRBV29-1
CASSYSAGEGYTF	-	TRBV6-5
CASSLPSGGASDEQFF	TRBD2	TRBV5-1
CAWSVFHYNEQFF	-	TRBV30
CASSRSGRSTDTQYF	-	TRBV11-3
CASSVEGAESSPLHF	TRBD1	TRBV9
CASSLSGQRLYEQYF	TRBD1	TRBV18
CASSLNRGYGYTF	-	TRBV5-8